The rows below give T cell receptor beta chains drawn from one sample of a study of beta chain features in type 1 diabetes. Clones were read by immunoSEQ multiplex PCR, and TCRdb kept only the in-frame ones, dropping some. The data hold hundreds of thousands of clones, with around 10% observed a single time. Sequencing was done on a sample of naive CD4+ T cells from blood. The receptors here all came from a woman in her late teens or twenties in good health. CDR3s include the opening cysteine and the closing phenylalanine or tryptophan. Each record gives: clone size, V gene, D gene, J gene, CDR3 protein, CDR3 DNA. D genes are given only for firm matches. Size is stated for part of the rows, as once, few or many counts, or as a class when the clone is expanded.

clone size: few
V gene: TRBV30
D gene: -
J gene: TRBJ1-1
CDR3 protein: CAYNLWNTEAFF
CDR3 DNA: TGTGCCTACAACCTGTGGAACACTGAAGCTTTCTTT

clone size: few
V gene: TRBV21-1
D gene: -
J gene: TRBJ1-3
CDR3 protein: CASIHRAPRNTIYF
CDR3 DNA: TGTGCCAGCATTCACAGGGCCCCAAGAAACACCATATATTTT

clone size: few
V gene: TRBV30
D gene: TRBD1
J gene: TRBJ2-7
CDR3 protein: CAWSGTGRYEQYF
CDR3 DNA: TGTGCCTGGAGCGGGACAGGGAGGTACGAGCAGTACTTC

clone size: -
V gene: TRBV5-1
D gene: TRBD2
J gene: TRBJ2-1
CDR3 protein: CASSSTTSGRFWSYNEQFF
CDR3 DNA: TGCGCCAGCAGCTCCACGACTAGCGGGAGATTTTGGTCCTACAATGAGCAGTTCTTC

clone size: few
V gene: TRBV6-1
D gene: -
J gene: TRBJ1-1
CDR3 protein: CASSPAGVWGAEAFF
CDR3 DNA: TGTGCCAGCAGTCCCGCGGGGGTATGGGGCGCTGAAGCTTTCTTT

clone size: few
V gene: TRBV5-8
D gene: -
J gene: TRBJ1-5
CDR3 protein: CASSRGGPSNQPQHF
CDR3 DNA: TGTGCCAGCAGCAGGGGGGGACCCAGTAATCAGCCCCAGCATTTT

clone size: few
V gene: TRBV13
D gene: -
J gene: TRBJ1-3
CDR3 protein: CASSSGLKRVSVSGRAIYF
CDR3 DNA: TGTGCCAGCAGCTCCGGACTGAAGCGGGTGTCCGTCTCTGGAAGGGCCATATATTTT

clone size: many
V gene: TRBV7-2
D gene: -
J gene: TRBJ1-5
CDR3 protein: CASSLGTHQPQHF
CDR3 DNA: TGTGCCAGCAGCCTCGGGACACATCAGCCCCAGCATTTT

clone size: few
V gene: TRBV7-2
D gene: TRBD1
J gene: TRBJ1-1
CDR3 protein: CASSSRGQGTEAFF
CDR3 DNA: TGTGCCAGCAGTTCTAGGGGACAGGGGACTGAAGCTTTCTTT

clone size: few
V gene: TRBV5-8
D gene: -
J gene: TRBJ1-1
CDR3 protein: CASSSNRVATEAFF
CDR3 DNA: TGTGCCAGCAGCTCCAATCGGGTAGCCACTGAAGCTTTCTTT

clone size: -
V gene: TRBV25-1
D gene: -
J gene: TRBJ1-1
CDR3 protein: CASSVITEAFF
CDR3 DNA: TGTGCCAGCAGTGTAATAACTGAAGCTTTCTTT

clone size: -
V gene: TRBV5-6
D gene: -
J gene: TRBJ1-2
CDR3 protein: CASSFPANYGYTF
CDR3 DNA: TGTGCCAGCAGCTTTCCGGCTAACTATGGCTACACCTTC

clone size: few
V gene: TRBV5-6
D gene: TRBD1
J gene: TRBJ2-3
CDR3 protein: CASSRDRETDTQYF
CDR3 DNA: TGTGCCAGCAGCCGCGACAGGGAGACAGATACGCAGTATTTT

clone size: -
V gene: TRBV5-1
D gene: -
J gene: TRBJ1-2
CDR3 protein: CASSLGQSVDYGYTF
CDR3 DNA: TGCGCCAGCAGCTTGGGGCAGAGCGTGGACTATGGCTACACCTTC

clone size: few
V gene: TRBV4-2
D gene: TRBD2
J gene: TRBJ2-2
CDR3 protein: CASSLGGGPAGATGELFF
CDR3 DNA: TGTGCCAGCAGCCTGGGAGGTGGGCCAGCGGGAGCCACCGGGGAGCTGTTTTTT

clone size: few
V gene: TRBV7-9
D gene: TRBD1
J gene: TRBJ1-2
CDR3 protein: CASSFQQGGANYGYTF
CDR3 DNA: TGTGCCAGCAGCTTCCAACAGGGGGGTGCTAACTATGGCTACACCTTC

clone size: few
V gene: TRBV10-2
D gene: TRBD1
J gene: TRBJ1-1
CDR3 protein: CASSARTGINTEAFF
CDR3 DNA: TGCGCCAGCAGTGCCCGGACAGGGATAAACACTGAAGCTTTCTTT

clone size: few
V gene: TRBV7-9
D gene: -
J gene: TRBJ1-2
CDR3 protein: CASSLGGEGYGYTF
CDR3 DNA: TGTGCCAGCAGCTTAGGAGGCGAGGGCTATGGCTACACCTTC

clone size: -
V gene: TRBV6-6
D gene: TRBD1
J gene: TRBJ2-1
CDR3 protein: CASSLTGQINEQFF
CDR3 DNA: TGTGCCAGCAGCCTTACGGGACAGATCAATGAGCAGTTCTTC

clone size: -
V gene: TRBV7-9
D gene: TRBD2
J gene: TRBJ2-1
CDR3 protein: CASSTTGTSGVYNEQFF
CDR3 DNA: TGTGCCAGCAGCACCACCGGGACTAGCGGAGTTTACAATGAGCAGTTCTTC

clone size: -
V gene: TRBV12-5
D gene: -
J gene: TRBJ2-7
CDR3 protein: CASGQNSYEQYF
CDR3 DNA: TGTGCGAGTGGGCAGAACTCCTACGAGCAGTACTTC

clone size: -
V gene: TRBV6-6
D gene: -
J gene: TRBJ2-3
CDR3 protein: CASSYGGASTDTQYF
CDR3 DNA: TGTGCCAGCAGTTACGGTGGAGCTAGCACAGATACGCAGTATTTT

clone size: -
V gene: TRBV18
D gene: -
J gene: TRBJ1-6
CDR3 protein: CASSFTGLNSPLHF
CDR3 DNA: TGTGCCAGCTCATTTACAGGTCTAAATTCACCCCTCCACTTT

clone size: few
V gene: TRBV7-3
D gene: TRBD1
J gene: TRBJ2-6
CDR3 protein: CASSSTGTGALRANVLTF
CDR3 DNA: TGTGCCAGCAGCTCAACGGGGACAGGGGCGCTGAGAGCCAACGTCCTGACTTTC

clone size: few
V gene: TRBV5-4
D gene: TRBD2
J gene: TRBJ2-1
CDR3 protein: CASSLSGGKQFF
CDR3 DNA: TGTGCCAGCAGCTTGTCGGGGGGAAAGCAGTTCTTC

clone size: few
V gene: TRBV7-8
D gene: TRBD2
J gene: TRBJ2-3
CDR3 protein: CASSRTSGAQYF
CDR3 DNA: TGTGCCAGCAGCCGTACTAGCGGGGCCCAGTATTTT

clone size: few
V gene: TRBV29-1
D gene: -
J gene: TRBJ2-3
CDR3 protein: CSFTGGRGRITDTQYF
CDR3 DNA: TGCAGCTTTACCGGGGGGCGAGGACGAATCACAGATACGCAGTATTTT

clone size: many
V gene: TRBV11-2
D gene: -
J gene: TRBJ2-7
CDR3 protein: CASSFPGGPYEQYF
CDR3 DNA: TGTGCCAGCAGCTTTCCAGGGGGGCCCTACGAGCAGTACTTC